These T cell receptor beta chains were read from a single sample in a study of blood T cells in healthy people across ages. TCRdb processed the 5' RACE reads anew with MiXCR; each CDR3 protein has one entry. The sample has a few hundred thousand distinct CDR3 sequences; 27% are singletons. Sequenced sample: blood. Source of these receptors: a woman aged 65 to 85 in good health. CDR3s include the opening cysteine and the closing phenylalanine or tryptophan. D genes are given only for firm matches.

D: -; J: TRBJ1-1; V: TRBV7-9; CDR3: CASSLASPFNTEAFF
D: TRBD1; J: TRBJ2-5; V: TRBV28; CDR3: CASNSPLLGQGREETQYF
D: -; J: TRBJ2-5; V: TRBV12-3/TRBV12-4; CDR3: CASSGLRVTQETQYF
D: -; J: TRBJ1-2; V: TRBV29-1; CDR3: CSVMSLGAGGYTF
D: -; J: TRBJ2-5; V: TRBV5-1; CDR3: CASSLGTGSETQYF
D: -; J: TRBJ2-7; V: TRBV5-1; CDR3: CASHSGGSSYEQYF
D: TRBD1; J: TRBJ1-2; V: TRBV20-1; CDR3: CSASRDRGYTF
D: -; J: TRBJ2-1; V: TRBV11-1; CDR3: CASSPRQTVSSYNEQFF
D: TRBD1; J: TRBJ2-5; V: TRBV7-2; CDR3: CASSFARGTGSAQYF
D: -; J: TRBJ2-2; V: TRBV6-4; CDR3: CASSDSRLRTGELFF
D: -; J: TRBJ1-2; V: TRBV5-1; CDR3: CASSLDSPRYGYTF
D: -; J: TRBJ2-1; V: TRBV7-2; CDR3: CASSLARGAQFF